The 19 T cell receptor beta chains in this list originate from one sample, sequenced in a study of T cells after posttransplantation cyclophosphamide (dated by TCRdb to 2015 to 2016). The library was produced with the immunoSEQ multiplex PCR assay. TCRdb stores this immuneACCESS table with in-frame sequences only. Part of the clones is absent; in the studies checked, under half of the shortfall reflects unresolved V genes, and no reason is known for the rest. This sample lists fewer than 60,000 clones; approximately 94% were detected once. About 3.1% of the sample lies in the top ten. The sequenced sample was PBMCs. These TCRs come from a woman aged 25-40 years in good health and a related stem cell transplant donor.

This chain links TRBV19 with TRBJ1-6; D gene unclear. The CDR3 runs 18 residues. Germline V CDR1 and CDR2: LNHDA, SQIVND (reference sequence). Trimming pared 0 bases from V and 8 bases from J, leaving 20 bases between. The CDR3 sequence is CASSIDTFGLSPHSPLHF. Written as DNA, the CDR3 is TGTGCCAGTAGTATAGATACGTTTGGACTTTCTCCCCATTCACCCCTCCACTTT. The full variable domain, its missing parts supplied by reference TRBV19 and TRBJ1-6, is DGGITQSPKYLFRKEGQNVTLSCEQNLNHDAMYWYRQDPGQGLRLIYYSQIVNDFQKGDIAEGYSVSREKKESFPLTVTSAQKNPTAFYLCASSIDTFGLSPHSPLHFGNGTRLTVT.

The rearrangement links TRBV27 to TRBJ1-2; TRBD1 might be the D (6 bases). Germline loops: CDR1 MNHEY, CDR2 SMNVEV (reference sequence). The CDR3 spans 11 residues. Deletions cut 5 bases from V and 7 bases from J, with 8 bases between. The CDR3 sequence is CASSPGVGYTF. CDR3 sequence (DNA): TGTGCCAGCAGTCCAGGGGTTGGCTACACCTTC.

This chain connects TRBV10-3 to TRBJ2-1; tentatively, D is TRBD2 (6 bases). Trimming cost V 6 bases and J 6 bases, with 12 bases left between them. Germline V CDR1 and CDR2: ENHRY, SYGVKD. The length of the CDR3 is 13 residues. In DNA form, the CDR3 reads TGTGCCATCAGCCCGGACGGGGGCAATGAGCAGTTCTTC. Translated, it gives CAISPDGGNEQFF.

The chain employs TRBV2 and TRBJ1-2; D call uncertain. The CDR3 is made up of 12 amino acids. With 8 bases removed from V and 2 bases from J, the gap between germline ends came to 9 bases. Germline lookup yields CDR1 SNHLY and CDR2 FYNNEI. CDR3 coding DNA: TGTGCCAGCCAAGGCGGCAACTATGGCTACACCTTC. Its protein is CASQGGNYGYTF.

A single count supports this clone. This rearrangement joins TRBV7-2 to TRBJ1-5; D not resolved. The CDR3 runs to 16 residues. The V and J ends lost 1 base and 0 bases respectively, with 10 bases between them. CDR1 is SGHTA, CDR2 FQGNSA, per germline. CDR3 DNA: TGTGCCAGCAGCTTAGACGACGGCGGTAGCAATCAGCCCCAGCATTTT. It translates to CASSLDDGGSNQPQHF. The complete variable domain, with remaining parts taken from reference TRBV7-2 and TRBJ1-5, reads GAGVSQSPSNKVTEKGKDVELRCDPISGHTALYWYRQSLGQGLEFLIYFQGNSAPDKSGLPSDRFSAERTGGSVSTLTIQRTQQEDSAVYLCASSLDDGGSNQPQHFGDGTRLSIL.

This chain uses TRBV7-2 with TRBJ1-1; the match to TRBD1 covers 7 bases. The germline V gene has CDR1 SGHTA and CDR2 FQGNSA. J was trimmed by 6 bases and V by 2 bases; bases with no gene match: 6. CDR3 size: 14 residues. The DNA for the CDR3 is TGTGCCAGCAGCTTATCCAGGACAGGCCCTGAAGCTTTCTTT. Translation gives CASSLSRTGPEAFF.

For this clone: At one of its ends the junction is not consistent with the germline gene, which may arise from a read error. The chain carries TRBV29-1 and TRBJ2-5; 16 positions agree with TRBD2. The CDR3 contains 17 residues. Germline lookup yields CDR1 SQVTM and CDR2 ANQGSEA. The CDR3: CSVEGTSGGEIQETQYF. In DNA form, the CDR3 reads TGCAGCGTGGAAGGGACTAGCGGGGGGGAAATCCAAGAGACCCAGTACTTC.

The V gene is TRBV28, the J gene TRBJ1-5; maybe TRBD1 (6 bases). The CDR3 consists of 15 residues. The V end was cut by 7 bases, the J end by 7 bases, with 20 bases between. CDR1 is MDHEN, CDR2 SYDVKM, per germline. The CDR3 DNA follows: TGTGCCAGCATCTCGGGGGGGGCAAATAGACAGCCCCAGCATTTT. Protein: CASISGGANRQPQHF.

CDR3 sequence (DNA): TGTGCCAGCAGCCCGGACAGGGGGCGCCCCGGGGAGCTGTTTTTT. This encodes CASSPDRGRPGELFF. The rearrangement links TRBV11-3 to TRBJ2-2; 11 bases match TRBD1. Trimming removed 5 bases from V and 6 bases from J; junction bases left unmatched: 5. Germline V gene lookup returns CDR1 SGHNT and CDR2 YENEEA. This CDR3 region has 15 residues.

CDR3 region: CASSLDSFTDTQYF. DNA for the CDR3: TGTGCCAGCAGCTTGGACAGCTTCACAGATACGCAGTATTTT. The V and J genes are TRBV5-5 and TRBJ2-3; no clear D gene. V gave up 0 bases and J gave up 2 bases, with 7 bases separating them. The CDR3 length is 14 residues. CDR1 and CDR2 from the germline V gene are SGHKS and YYEKEE (reference sequence).

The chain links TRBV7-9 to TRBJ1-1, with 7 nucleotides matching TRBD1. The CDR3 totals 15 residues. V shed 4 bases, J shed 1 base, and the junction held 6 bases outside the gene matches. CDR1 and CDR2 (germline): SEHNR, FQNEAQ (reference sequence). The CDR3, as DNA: TGTGCCAGCAGCTCGTCACAGGGGAAGAACACTGAAGCTTTCTTT. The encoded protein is CASSSSQGKNTEAFF.

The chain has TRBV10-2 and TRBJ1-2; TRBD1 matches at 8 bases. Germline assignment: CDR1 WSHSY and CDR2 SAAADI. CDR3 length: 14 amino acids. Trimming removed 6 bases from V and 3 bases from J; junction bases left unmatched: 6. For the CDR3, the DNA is TGCGCCAGCAGCAGGGGGCTCCCCTACTATGGCTACACCTTC. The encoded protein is CASSRGLPYYGYTF.

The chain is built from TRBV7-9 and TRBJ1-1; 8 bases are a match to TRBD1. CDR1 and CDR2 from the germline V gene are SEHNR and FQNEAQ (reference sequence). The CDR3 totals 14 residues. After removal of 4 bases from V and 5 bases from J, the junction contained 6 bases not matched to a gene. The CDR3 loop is CASSYFRGQTEAFF. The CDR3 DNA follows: TGTGCCAGCAGCTACTTCAGGGGGCAGACTGAAGCTTTCTTT.

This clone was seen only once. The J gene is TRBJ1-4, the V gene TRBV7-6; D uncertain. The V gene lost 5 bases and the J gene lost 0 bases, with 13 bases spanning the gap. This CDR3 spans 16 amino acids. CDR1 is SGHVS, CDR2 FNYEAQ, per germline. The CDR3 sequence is CASSKPVQATNEKLFF. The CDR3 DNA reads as TGTGCCAGCAGCAAACCGGTCCAGGCAACTAATGAAAAACTGTTTTTT.

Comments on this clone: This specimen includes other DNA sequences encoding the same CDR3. This CDR3 is CASSLGQNQPQHF. CDR3 nucleotides: TGTGCCAGCAGCTTGGGCCAAAATCAGCCCCAGCATTTT. The chain joins TRBV7-9 to TRBJ1-5, with no clear D. There are 13 residues in the CDR3. Germline V gives CDR1 SEHNR, CDR2 FQNEAQ (reference sequence). With 3 bases removed from V and 4 bases from J, the gap between germline ends came to 7 bases.

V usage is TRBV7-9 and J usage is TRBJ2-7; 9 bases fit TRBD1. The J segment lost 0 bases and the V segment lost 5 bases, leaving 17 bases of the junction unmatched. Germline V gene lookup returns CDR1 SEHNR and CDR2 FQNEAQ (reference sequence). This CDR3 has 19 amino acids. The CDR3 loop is CASSPTFGDRDRDSYEQYF. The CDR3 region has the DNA TGTGCCAGCAGCCCGACTTTCGGGGACAGGGATAGGGACTCCTACGAGCAGTACTTC.

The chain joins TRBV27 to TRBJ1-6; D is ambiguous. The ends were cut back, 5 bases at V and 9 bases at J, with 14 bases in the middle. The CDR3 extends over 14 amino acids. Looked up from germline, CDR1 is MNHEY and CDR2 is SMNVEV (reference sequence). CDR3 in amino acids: CASSPPGGRSPLHF. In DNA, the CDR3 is TGTGCCAGCAGTCCGCCGGGAGGGCGTTCACCCCTCCACTTT.

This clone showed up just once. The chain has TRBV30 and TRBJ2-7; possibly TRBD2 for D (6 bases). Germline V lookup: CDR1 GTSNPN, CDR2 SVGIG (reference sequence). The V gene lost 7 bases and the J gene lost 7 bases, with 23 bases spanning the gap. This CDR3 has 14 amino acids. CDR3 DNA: TGTGCCTTCAACAGATGGGACGGAGGGAGGGAGCAGTACTTC. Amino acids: CAFNRWDGGREQYF.

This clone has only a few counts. CDR3: CASGTSGGANEQFF. CDR3 nucleotide sequence: TGTGCTAGTGGGACTAGCGGGGGGGCCAATGAGCAGTTCTTC. The J gene is TRBJ2-1, the V gene TRBV12-5; 14 bases align to TRBD2. With 6 bases clipped from V and 6 bases from J, the junction kept 1 base outside the gene matches. The length of the CDR3 is 14 residues. Germline V CDR1 and CDR2: LGHNT, FRNRAP.